These T cell receptor beta chains were read from a single sample in a study of PD-1 blockade in classical Hodgkin lymphoma. Sequencing was performed with immunoSEQ multiplex PCR; in TCRdb, only in-frame clones are kept and a portion is missing. The table shows under 15,000 clones, with approximately 80% occurring only once. The source material was CD4+ T cells from blood, sampled at baseline. The receptors were gathered from a human donor with classical Hodgkin lymphoma. CDR3s include the opening cysteine and the closing phenylalanine or tryptophan. D genes are given only for firm matches. Rows give clone size only sometimes, using once, few, many, or a class for an expanded clone.

>TRBV29-1|TRBJ2-1|TRBD2|.
TGCAGCGTGACTAGGACTAGCGGGATGGGTGAGCAGTTCTTC
CSVTRTSGMGEQFF
>TRBV9|TRBJ2-7|TRBD1|.
TGTGCCAGCAGCCAAGGGACAGGGGGCCGCTACGAGCAGTACTTC
CASSQGTGGRYEQYF
>TRBV19|TRBJ2-7|.|.
TGTGCCAGTAGTATCTCGGTAAGTCCTTTGGACGAGCAGTACTTC
CASSISVSPLDEQYF
>TRBV5-1|TRBJ1-2|TRBD1|.
TGCGCCAGCAGCTTGGACAGGGGGCATAGCTACACCTTC
CASSLDRGHSYTF
>TRBV5-1|TRBJ2-2|.|.
TGCGCCAGCAGCCCCGGTTCTCTCTTGGGGACCGGGGAGCTGTTTTTT
CASSPGSLLGTGELFF
>TRBV5-3|TRBJ2-7|.|.
TGTGCCAGAAGCTTGTATGTGTACGAGCAGTACTTC
CARSLYVYEQYF
>TRBV7-2|TRBJ1-1|.|.
TGTGCCAGCAGCTTAACGGTGGGAACTGAAGCTTTCTTT
CASSLTVGTEAFF
>TRBV7-8|TRBJ2-7|TRBD2|.
TGTGCCAGCAGCTTAAAGGTGGCTAGCGGGGCCTACGAGCAGTACTTC
CASSLKVASGAYEQYF
>TRBV4-3|TRBJ1-1|.|.
TGCGCCAGCAGCCAAGATCTAGGGGTGCCCCGGAGGACTGAAGCTTTCTTT
CASSQDLGVPRRTEAFF
>TRBV29-1|TRBJ2-5|TRBD1|.
TGCAGCGTTGGAACGACAGGGGGTGAGACCCAGTACTTC
CSVGTTGGETQYF
>TRBV30|TRBJ1-1|.|.
TGTGCCTGGAGTGTACAACTGAACACTGAAGCTTTCTTT
CAWSVQLNTEAFF
>TRBV6-1|TRBJ1-1|.|once
TGTGCCAGCAGTCAGGGGAAGACTGAAGCTTTCTTT
CASSQGKTEAFF
>TRBV5-1|TRBJ2-1|.|.
TGCGCCAGCTCCTCCCATCTGGGGGTCAGCTACAATGAGCAGTTCTTC
CASSSHLGVSYNEQFF
>TRBV11-2|TRBJ2-3|TRBD2|few
TGTGCCAGCAGCCAGGGACTAGCGGGGGGAGGAGATACGCAGTATTTT
CASSQGLAGGGDTQYF
>TRBV2|TRBJ2-5|.|.
TGTGCCAGTCAGATTTTCCAGGGTTCGAAGGAGACCCAGTACTTC
CASQIFQGSKETQYF
>TRBV7-9|TRBJ2-1|.|.
TGTGCCAGCAGCTTAGCGAAGTTAAGTGGCTCCTACAATGAGCAGTTCTTC
CASSLAKLSGSYNEQFF
>TRBV6-6|TRBJ1-1|.|.
TGTGCCAGCAGGGGTTCTTTCGTTTCCACTGAAGCTTTCTTT
CASRGSFVSTEAFF
>TRBV19|TRBJ1-3|.|.
TGTGCCAGTAGTATTGCGGGGGCGACTGGAAACACCATATATTTT
CASSIAGATGNTIYF
>TRBV4-2|TRBJ2-7|.|medium-sized
TGTGCCAGCAGCAAAGAAAGCACGTCAACCTACGAGCAGTACTTC
CASSKESTSTYEQYF
>TRBV7-6|TRBJ2-2|.|.
TGTGCCAGCAGCTCCGACAGCAACACCGGGGAGCTGTTTTTT
CASSSDSNTGELFF
>TRBV7-3|TRBJ2-1|.|few
TGTGCCAGCAGCTTAGAGACTAGTGACCCGGAGCAGTTCTTC
CASSLETSDPEQFF
>TRBV7-9|TRBJ2-2|TRBD2|once
TGTGCCAGCAGCCGACTAGCGGGGCTGAACACCGGGGAGCTGTTTTTT
CASSRLAGLNTGELFF
>TRBV5-4|TRBJ1-6|.|few
TGTGCCAGCAGCTTGGGAGGGGGTCTCAATAATTCACCCCTCCACTTT
CASSLGGGLNNSPLHF
>TRBV7-2|TRBJ1-6|.|few
TGTGCCAGCAGTCTACAGAGCTCCTATAATTCACCCCTCCACTTT
CASSLQSSYNSPLHF
>TRBV28|TRBJ2-7|.|few
TGTGCCAGCAGTTTCTGGGGTTCTCTCTACGAGCAGTACTTC
CASSFWGSLYEQYF
>TRBV18|TRBJ2-3|TRBD2|.
TGTGCCAGCTCACCTTCTAGCGGGGTTGTAAGCACAGATACGCAGTATTTT
CASSPSSGVVSTDTQYF
>TRBV18|TRBJ1-2|.|.
TGTGCCAGCTCACCTAGGGGAGCCTCTTCCTATGGCTACACCTTC
CASSPRGASSYGYTF
>TRBV2|TRBJ2-2|TRBD1|.
TGTGCCAGCAGTGAACCCGCGATAGGACAGGGGGCTATCACCGGGGAGCTGTTTTTT
CASSEPAIGQGAITGELFF
>TRBV19|TRBJ1-1|.|.
TGTGCCAGTAGTCCCCTGACAGTGAACACTGAAGCTTTCTTT
CASSPLTVNTEAFF
>TRBV5-3|TRBJ2-7|.|.
TGTGCCAGAAGCTTGTTTAATGGGCCTCTAGTCCACGAGCAGTACTTC
CARSLFNGPLVHEQYF
>TRBV4-2|TRBJ1-2|.|.
TGTGCCAGCAGCCAAGACCCGGGGGCCTATGGCTACACCTTC
CASSQDPGAYGYTF
>TRBV5-5|TRBJ2-1|.|.
TGTGCCAGCAGCTTGGGGCCGGACAATGAGCAGTTCTTC
CASSLGPDNEQFF
>TRBV9|TRBJ1-2|.|.
TGTGCCAGCAGCGTAGGACGGGGGAACTATGGCTACACCTTC
CASSVGRGNYGYTF
>TRBV11-1|TRBJ1-3|.|.
TGTGCCAGCAGCTCCAGAACAGGGACCGGAAACACCATATATTTT
CASSSRTGTGNTIYF
>TRBV6-1|TRBJ1-6|.|.
TGTGCCAGCAGTGCAACGGCGGGGGGATTCAAGGGCTCCTATAATTCACCCCTCCACTTT
CASSATAGGFKGSYNSPLHF
>TRBV29-1|TRBJ2-6|.|.
TGCAGCGTTGCAGGGACTGGGGCCAACGTCCTGACTTTC
CSVAGTGANVLTF
>TRBV6-5|TRBJ1-2|.|.
TGTGCCAGCAGTTCTCTTGAGGGATTTGGCTACACCTTC
CASSSLEGFGYTF
>TRBV6-4|TRBJ1-3|TRBD1|.
TGTGCCAGCAGTGTATTGGGACAGCGCTCTGGAAACACCATATATTTT
CASSVLGQRSGNTIYF
>TRBV7-9|TRBJ1-5|.|few
TGTGCCAGCAGCTTTGGGCACAATCAGCCCCAGCATTTT
CASSFGHNQPQHF
>TRBV5-4|TRBJ1-2|.|.
TGTGCCAGCAGCTTGAGGCGCAGGGCCCTCCATGGCTACACCTTC
CASSLRRRALHGYTF
>TRBV5-1|TRBJ1-2|.|few
TGCGCCAGCAGCTTGGCCTCCTATGGCTACACCTTC
CASSLASYGYTF
>TRBV28|TRBJ2-7|TRBD1|.
TGTGCCAGCCTGGACAGGGTGTCCTACGAGCAGTACTTC
CASLDRVSYEQYF
>TRBV7-2|TRBJ2-3|TRBD1|.
TGTGCCAGCAGCCCGTCGGGACAGGTCACAGATACGCAGTATTTT
CASSPSGQVTDTQYF
>TRBV2|TRBJ2-3|.|.
TGTGCCAGCAGAGTTAGCAGGGGCACAGATACGCAGTATTTT
CASRVSRGTDTQYF
>TRBV28|TRBJ1-1|TRBD1|.
TGTGCCAGCAGTTTAAGGGGGCGGAGCACTGAAGCTTTCTTT
CASSLRGRSTEAFF
>TRBV7-2|TRBJ2-7|.|once
TGTGCCAGCAGCCGACGGTACTACGACTACGAGCAGTACTTC
CASSRRYYDYEQYF
>TRBV11-3|TRBJ2-3|.|.
TGTGCCAGCAGCCAGGGTAGGCAGGGGACGCAGTATTTT
CASSQGRQGTQYF
>TRBV7-7|TRBJ2-3|TRBD2|.
TGTGCTAGCAGCTTAAGGGCTAGCGGGGGGAATACGCAGTATTTT
CASSLRASGGNTQYF
>TRBV11-2|TRBJ1-5|.|.
TGTGCCAGCAGCTTAGAAGGGGGGGCGGGTCAGCCCCAGCATTTT
CASSLEGGAGQPQHF
>TRBV27|TRBJ1-4|TRBD1|.
TGTGCCAGCAGTTTATCGATTCTGGGGGGACAGGGAGAAAAACTGTTTTTT
CASSLSILGGQGEKLFF
>TRBV7-9|TRBJ2-5|TRBD1|.
TGTGCCAGCAGCCACGGGACAGGGGCCCGGGAGACCCAGTACTTC
CASSHGTGARETQYF
>TRBV9|TRBJ2-1|.|once
TGTGCCAGCAGCTTAGACGTGAATGAGCAGTTCTTC
CASSLDVNEQFF